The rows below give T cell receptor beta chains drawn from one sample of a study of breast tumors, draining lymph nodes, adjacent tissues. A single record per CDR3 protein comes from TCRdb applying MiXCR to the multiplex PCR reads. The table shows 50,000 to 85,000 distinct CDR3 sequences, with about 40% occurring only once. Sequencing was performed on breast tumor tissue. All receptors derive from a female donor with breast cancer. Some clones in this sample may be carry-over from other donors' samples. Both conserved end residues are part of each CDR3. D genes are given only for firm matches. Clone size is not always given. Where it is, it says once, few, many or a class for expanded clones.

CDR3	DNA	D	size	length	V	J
CASSPKLEVTTDTQYF	TGTGCCAGCAGCCCCAAACTAGAGGTTACGACAGATACGCAGTATTTT	NA	many	16	TRBV7-8	TRBJ2-3
CSPGTSGGAETQYF	TGCAGCCCAGGGACTAGCGGGGGGGCGGAGACCCAGTACTTC	TRBD2	NA	14	TRBV20-1	TRBJ2-5
CASSSGSGSYNEQFF	TGTGCCAGCAGTAGCGGGAGTGGCTCCTACAATGAGCAGTTCTTC	TRBD2	NA	15	TRBV6-5	TRBJ2-1
CASSLLGALGHRGDGNYGYTF	TGTGCCAGCAGCTTGTTAGGGGCGCTCGGCCACAGAGGCGATGGTAACTATGGCTACACCTTC	NA	many	21	TRBV5-8	TRBJ1-2
CSASFKGTRAKGQPQHF	TGCAGTGCTAGTTTCAAGGGGACCCGTGCGAAGGGTCAGCCCCAGCATTTT	NA	many	17	TRBV20-1	TRBJ1-5
CSATRDKEAFF	TGCAGCGCGACCCGGGACAAGGAAGCTTTCTTT	NA	NA	11	TRBV29-1	TRBJ1-1
CASREYEQYF	TGTGCCAGCAGGGAGTACGAGCAGTACTTC	NA	many	10	TRBV9	TRBJ2-7
CASSWSSYEQYF	TGTGCCAGCAGTTGGAGCTCCTACGAGCAGTACTTC	NA	many	12	TRBV11-2	TRBJ2-7
CASSIGGSGANVLTF	TGTGCCAGTAGTATCGGGGGGTCTGGGGCCAACGTCCTGACTTTC	TRBD2	NA	15	TRBV19	TRBJ2-6
CTGTSGSYNEQFF	TGCACCGGGACTAGCGGTTCCTACAATGAGCAGTTCTTC	TRBD2	few	13	TRBV20-1	TRBJ2-1
CASSLVRDRGGYGYTF	TGTGCCAGCAGCTTAGTTCGGGACAGGGGAGGCTATGGCTACACCTTC	TRBD1	NA	16	TRBV7-8	TRBJ1-2
CATSGGGHLIRYEQYF	TGTGCCACCAGTGGGGGGGGACATCTCATTCGCTACGAGCAGTACTTC	NA	NA	16	TRBV10-3	TRBJ2-7
CASSASGTGGGGQETQYF	TGTGCCAGCAGTGCCTCCGGGACAGGGGGTGGTGGCCAAGAGACCCAGTACTTC	TRBD1	NA	18	TRBV2	TRBJ2-5
CASSPTKGTEAFF	TGTGCCAGCAGCCCGACGAAAGGAACTGAAGCTTTCTTT	NA	NA	13	TRBV7-2	TRBJ1-1
CASSLGWGSKAFF	TGTGCCAGCAGCTTGGGTTGGGGGTCCAAAGCTTTCTTT	NA	NA	13	TRBV7-9	TRBJ1-1
CASSLEVEQFF	TGTGCCAGCAGCTTAGAAGTCGAGCAGTTCTTC	NA	medium-sized	11	TRBV7-9	TRBJ2-1
CATSDGQGELFF	TGTGCCACCAGTGATGGACAGGGGGAGCTGTTTTTT	NA	once	12	TRBV24-1	TRBJ2-2
CSVEESSGNYGYTF	TGCAGCGTTGAAGAATCGTCGGGCAACTATGGCTACACCTTC	NA	NA	14	TRBV29-1	TRBJ1-2
CASSQDMVGQGRYEQYF	TGTGCCAGCAGCCAAGATATGGTTGGACAGGGGAGGTACGAGCAGTACTTC	TRBD1	NA	17	TRBV14	TRBJ2-7
CASSHRGNSPLHF	TGTGCCAGCAGCCACAGGGGAAATTCACCCCTCCACTTT	TRBD1	NA	13	TRBV5-4	TRBJ1-6
CASSDQGTYYGYTF	TGTGCCAGCAGTGATCAGGGGACCTACTATGGCTACACCTTC	NA	many	14	TRBV2	TRBJ1-2
CSARHPTGTTQFF	TGCAGTGCTAGACACCCAACCGGGACTACTCAGTTCTTC	TRBD2	many	13	TRBV20-1	TRBJ2-1
CSALPSTGRGNEQFF	TGCAGTGCCCTACCTTCGACAGGGAGAGGAAATGAGCAGTTCTTC	TRBD1	many	15	TRBV20-1	TRBJ2-1
CASSHPTGTGGNTEAFF	TGTGCCAGCAGTCACCCGACCGGGACAGGGGGGAACACTGAAGCTTTCTTT	TRBD1	NA	17	TRBV6-6	TRBJ1-1